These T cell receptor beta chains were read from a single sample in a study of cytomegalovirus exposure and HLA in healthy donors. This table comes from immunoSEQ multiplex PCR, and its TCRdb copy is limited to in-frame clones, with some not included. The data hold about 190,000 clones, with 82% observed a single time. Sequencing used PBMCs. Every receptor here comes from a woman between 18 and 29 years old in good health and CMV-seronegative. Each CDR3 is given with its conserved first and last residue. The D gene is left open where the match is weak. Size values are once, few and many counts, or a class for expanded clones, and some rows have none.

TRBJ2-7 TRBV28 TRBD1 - TGTGCCAGCAGTTTAGGACAGGGAGTAGGCGAGCAGTACTTC CASSLGQGVGEQYF
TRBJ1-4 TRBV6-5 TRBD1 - TGTGCCAGCAGCCGAGACAGGGGACGGAACGAAAAACTGTTTTTT CASSRDRGRNEKLFF
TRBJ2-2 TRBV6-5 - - TGTGCCAGCAATAACGGAGCCTCCCCCGGGGAGCTGTTTTTT CASNNGASPGELFF
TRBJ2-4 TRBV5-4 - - TGTGCCAGCAGCCCTAGCATATGCATTCAGTACTTC CASSPSICIQYF
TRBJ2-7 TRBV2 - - TGTGCCAGCAGGAGGACAAGCTCCTACGAGCAGTACTTC CASRRTSSYEQYF
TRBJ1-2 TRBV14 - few TGTGCCAGCAGCCTACAGGGTGCCTATGGCTACACCTTC CASSLQGAYGYTF
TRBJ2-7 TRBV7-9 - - TGTGCCAGCAGCTTAGGTTTAGGGGTCGACGAGCAGTACTTC CASSLGLGVDEQYF
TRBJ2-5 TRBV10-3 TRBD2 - TGTGCCATCAGATCGGGACTAGCGGGGGGCCACTTTCAGGAGACCCAGTACTTC CAIRSGLAGGHFQETQYF
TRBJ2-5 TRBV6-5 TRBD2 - TGTGCCAGCAGTTATTCGGGAGGCGTAGAGACCCAGTACTTC CASSYSGGVETQYF
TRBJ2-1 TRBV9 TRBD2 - TGTGCCAGCAGCGTAGGGACTAGCGGATACAATGAGCAGTTCTTC CASSVGTSGYNEQFF
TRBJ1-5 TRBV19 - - TGTGCCAGCTCAACAGGAGGCAATCAGCCCCAGCATTTT CASSTGGNQPQHF
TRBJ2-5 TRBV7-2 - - TGTGCCAGCAGCTTAACAAACAAAGAGACCCAGTACTTC CASSLTNKETQYF
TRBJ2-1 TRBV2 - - TGTGCCAGCAGCGACACCCTAAACGGGGGTAACGTCTATGAGCAGTTCTTC CASSDTLNGGNVYEQFF
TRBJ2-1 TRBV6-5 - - TGTGCCAGCAGTTCCGGGGGTACCCTCAATGAGCAGTTCTTC CASSSGGTLNEQFF
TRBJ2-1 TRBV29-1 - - TGCAGCGCAGGGATCTCCTACAATGAGCAGTTCTTC CSAGISYNEQFF
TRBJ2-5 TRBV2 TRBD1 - TGTGCCAGCAGTGAATCGTCGACAGGGTCTCAAGAGACCCAGTACTTC CASSESSTGSQETQYF
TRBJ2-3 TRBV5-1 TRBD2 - TGCGCCAGCAGCTCCGGGACTAGCGAGAACACAGATACGCAGTATTTT CASSSGTSENTDTQYF
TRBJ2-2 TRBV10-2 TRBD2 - TGCGCCAGCAGACTTCCCGGGACTAGCGGTGTCGGGGAGCTGTTTTTT CASRLPGTSGVGELFF
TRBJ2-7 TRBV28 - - TGTGCCAGCAGTTCGTTAGCGGCCGATTTCTACGAGCAGTACTTC CASSSLAADFYEQYF
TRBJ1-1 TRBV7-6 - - TGTGCCAGCAGCTTAGGGGGAGGAAGGGTGAGCACTGAAGCTTTCTTT CASSLGGGRVSTEAFF
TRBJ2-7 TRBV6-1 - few TGTGCCAGCAGTGAAGCGGCCGGCACAGTTCACTACGAGCAGTACTTC CASSEAAGTVHYEQYF
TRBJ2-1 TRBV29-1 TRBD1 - TGCAGCGGTGGACAGGGGGCGCTTCACAATGAGCAGTTCTTC CSGGQGALHNEQFF
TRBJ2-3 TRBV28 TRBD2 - TGTGCCAGCAGTTTAGGTGGGAGGGCCACTGATACGCAGTATTTT CASSLGGRATDTQYF
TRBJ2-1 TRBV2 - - TGTGCCAGCAGTGAGGAGTCTGGGGGGGGGCCAAACCCCTACAATGAGCAGTTCTTC CASSEESGGGPNPYNEQFF
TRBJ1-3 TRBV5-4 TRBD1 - TGTGCCATGACAGGGGGTCGGGACACCATATATTTT CAMTGGRDTIYF
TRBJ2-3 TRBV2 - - TGTGCCAGCCTTCCAGGCGATACGCAGTATTTT CASLPGDTQYF
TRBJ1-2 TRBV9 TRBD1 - TGTGCCAGCAGTAACCTTCGGGGGACAGGGGCATATGGCTACACCTTC CASSNLRGTGAYGYTF
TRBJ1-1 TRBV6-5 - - TGTGCCAGCACCTCTACCCGGACACCTGAAGCTTTCTTT CASTSTRTPEAFF
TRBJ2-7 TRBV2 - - TGTGCCAGCAGTGAAGCCCAGGGAACCCTCTACGAGCAGTACTTC CASSEAQGTLYEQYF
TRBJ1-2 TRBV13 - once TGTGCCAGCAGCTTGACAGGACACTATAACTATGGCTACACCTTC CASSLTGHYNYGYTF
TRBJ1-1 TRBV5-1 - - TGCGCCAGCAGCTCCCTCTCGACGGGAAGGGAAGCTTTCTTT CASSSLSTGREAFF
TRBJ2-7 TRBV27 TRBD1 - TGTGCCAGCAGTGCCCCAAGGCAGGGGGCCTACGAGCAGTACTTC CASSAPRQGAYEQYF
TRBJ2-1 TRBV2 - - TGTGCCAGCAGTCAAAGCGACAATGAGCAGTTCTTC CASSQSDNEQFF
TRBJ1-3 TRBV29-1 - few TGCAGCCCGTTGCACCCACGAGGACAGAGCTCTGGAAACACCATATATTTT CSPLHPRGQSSGNTIYF
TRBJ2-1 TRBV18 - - TGTGCCAGCTCACCCAAGAACAACGCCGATTACAATGAGCAGTTCTTC CASSPKNNADYNEQFF
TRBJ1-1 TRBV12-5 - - TGTGCTAGTGGTTCACCTCCCGGGGGTTTGAACACTGAAGCTTTCTTT CASGSPPGGLNTEAFF
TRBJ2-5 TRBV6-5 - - TGTGCCAGCAGTTACTCGATGAGCCTTGAGCAGTACTTC CASSYSMSLEQYF
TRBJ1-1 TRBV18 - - TGTGCCAGCTCACCACGAAAGGTGCGACAGTCGAACATTGAAGCTTTCTTT CASSPRKVRQSNIEAFF
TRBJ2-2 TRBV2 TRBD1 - TGTGCCAGCAGTTGGGACAGGGAAGCCACCGGGGAGCTGTTTTTT CASSWDREATGELFF
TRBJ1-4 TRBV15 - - TGTGCCACCAGCAGAGATCTATCTCCCGGTGAAAAACTGTTTTTT CATSRDLSPGEKLFF
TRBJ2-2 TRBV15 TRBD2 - TGTGCCACCAGTAGCGGGAGGTCCGGGGAGCTGTTTTTT CATSSGRSGELFF
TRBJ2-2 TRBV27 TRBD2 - TGTGCCAGCAGTTTTACGCTAGCGGGAGTAAACACCGGGGAGCTGTTTTTT CASSFTLAGVNTGELFF
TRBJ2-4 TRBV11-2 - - TGTGCCAGCAGCCTTCAGGGCAAAAACATTCAGTACTTC CASSLQGKNIQYF
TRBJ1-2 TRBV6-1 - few TGTGCCAGCAGTGAGGGCAGACATTATGGCTACACCTTC CASSEGRHYGYTF
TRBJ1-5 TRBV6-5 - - TGTGCCAGCAGCCCGACAGGTCTGCCCCAGCATTTT CASSPTGLPQHF
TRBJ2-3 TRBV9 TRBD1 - TGTGCCAGCAGCCTCTCTAAAAGGGGGCGGGTAGATACGCAGTATTTT CASSLSKRGRVDTQYF